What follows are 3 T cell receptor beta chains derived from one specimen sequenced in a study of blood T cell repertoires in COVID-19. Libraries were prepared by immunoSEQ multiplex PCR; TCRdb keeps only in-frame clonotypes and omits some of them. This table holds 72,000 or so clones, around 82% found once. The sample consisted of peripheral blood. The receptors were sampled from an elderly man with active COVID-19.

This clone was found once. CDR3 amino acids: CASSPWTSGHEQFF. The CDR3 coding sequence is TGTGCCAGCAGCCCCTGGACTAGCGGGCATGAGCAGTTCTTC. The J gene is TRBJ2-1, the V gene TRBV3-1 (or the pseudogene TRBV3-2), with 11 bases aligning to TRBD2. V shed 4 bases, J shed 8 bases, and the junction held 4 bases outside the gene matches. CDR1 is LGHDT and CDR2 is YNNKEL in the germline V gene (reference sequence). This CDR3 is built from 14 residues.

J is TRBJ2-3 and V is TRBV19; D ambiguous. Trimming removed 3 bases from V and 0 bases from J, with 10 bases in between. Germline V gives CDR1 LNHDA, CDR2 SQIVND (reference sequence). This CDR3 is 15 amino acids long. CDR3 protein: CASSINGFSTDTQYF. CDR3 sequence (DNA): TGTGCCAGTAGTATTAACGGGTTTAGCACAGATACGCAGTATTTT.

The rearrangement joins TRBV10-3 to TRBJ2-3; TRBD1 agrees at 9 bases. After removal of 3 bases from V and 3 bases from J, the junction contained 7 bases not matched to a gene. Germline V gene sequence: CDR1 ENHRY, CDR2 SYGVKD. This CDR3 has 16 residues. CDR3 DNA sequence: TGTGCCATCAGTGAACCGGGACAGGGAATTACAGATACGCAGTATTTT. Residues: CAISEPGQGITDTQYF.